This T cell receptor beta chain was obtained from a study of blood T cell repertoires in COVID-19. Overall study: The analysed material was cDNA or gDNA that came from T cells, B-cell-depleted T cells, or PBMCs.

Sequencing used immunoSEQ multiplex PCR; TCRdb keeps in-frame clones, though not all of them. The sample shows tens of thousands of clones, 83% of them seen only once. Germline CDR1 is SGDLS and CDR2 is YYNGEE. V lost 0 bases and J lost 3, with 4 bases in between. CDR3 length: 13 amino acids. Sequences were obtained from peripheral blood. The chain couples TRBV9 to TRBJ1-5; D gene unclear. The source is a young man with COVID-19, enrolled during active disease. Here the CDR3 reads CASSVGPNQPQHF. The CDR3 DNA reads as TGTGCCAGCAGCGTAGGGCCCAATCAGCCCCAGCATTTT.